These 19 T cell receptor beta chains were sequenced from one sample in a study of blood T cell repertoires in COVID-19. Clones were sequenced by immunoSEQ multiplex PCR, and TCRdb holds only the in-frame ones, with some missing. Found here are approximately 130,000 clones, about 80% of them singletons; the top ten hold roughly 9%. The sequencing sample was made of peripheral blood. The receptors shown here come from a man aged 35 to 55 with active or convalescent COVID-19.

This clone was counted a few times. J is TRBJ2-7 and V is TRBV4-1; weak D call: TRBD2 (6 bases). Germline V gene sequence: CDR1 MGHRA, CDR2 YSYEKL. The CDR3 length is 15 residues. V lost 1 base and J lost 5, with 15 bases in between. The CDR3 nucleotides are TGCGCCAGCAGCCAAGGGGGGAGGCAGGGCAACGAGCAGTACTTC. Protein product: CASSQGGRQGNEQYF.

The chain couples TRBV6-6 to TRBJ2-2; 13 positions match TRBD2. The V and J ends lost 5 bases and 1 base, in that order; junction bases with no gene match: 4. The CDR3 is 17 residues long. Germline CDR1 and CDR2: MNHNY and SVGAGI (reference sequence). The CDR3 coding sequence is TGTGCCAGCAGTCGGACTAGCGGGGGCCAGAACACCGGGGAGCTGTTTTTT. It specifies CASSRTSGGQNTGELFF.

J is TRBJ1-2 and V is TRBV6-5; tentative D call: TRBD1 (5 bases). V was pared by 6 bases and J by 6 bases, with 17 bases between. Germline V gene sequence: CDR1 MNHEY, CDR2 SVGAGI. The CDR3 is 14 amino acids. The CDR3: CASSSRGGGDGYTF. Written as DNA, the CDR3 is TGTGCCAGCAGCTCCCGCGGGGGGGGAGATGGCTACACCTTC.

V usage is TRBV7-6 and J usage is TRBJ2-1; 10 bases agree with TRBD2. The ends lost 3 bases at V and 7 bases at J; junction bases unmatched: 6. Germline lookup yields CDR1 SGHVS and CDR2 FNYEAQ. The CDR3 totals 15 residues. CDR3 sequence (DNA): TGTGCCAGCAGCTTTCTAGCGGGGGCCGGGAATGAGCAGTTCTTC. Amino acid sequence: CASSFLAGAGNEQFF.

The chain combines TRBV30 with TRBJ1-6; 10 bases align to TRBD1. Per the germline V gene, CDR1 is GTSNPN and CDR2 is SVGIG (reference sequence). The CDR3 totals 17 residues. J gave up 5 bases and V 2 bases, and 9 bases lay outside the gene matches. The CDR3: CAWSSGTGAWNNSPLHF. CDR3 DNA sequence: TGTGCCTGGAGTTCCGGGACAGGGGCTTGGAATAATTCACCCCTCCACTTT.

This clone was seen once. The V gene is TRBV10-3, the J gene TRBJ2-3, with 8 bases identical to TRBD1. Germline CDR1 and CDR2: ENHRY and SYGVKD. The CDR3 totals 15 residues. Trimming took 2 bases from V and 1 from J; bases not matched to a gene: 2. The CDR3 spells CAISETGGGTDTQYF. In nucleotides, the CDR3 is TGTGCCATCAGTGAGACAGGGGGAGGCACAGATACGCAGTATTTT.

This clone was recorded a few times. This rearrangement joins TRBV10-1 to TRBJ1-6, with 7 bases aligning to TRBD1. The ends lost 7 bases at V and 8 bases at J; junction bases unmatched: 14. CDR3 length equals 16 residues. CDR1 and CDR2 (germline): WNHNN, SYGVQD (reference sequence). CDR3 bases: TGCGCCAGCAAAGAGAGGTTGAACAGGGGTTATTCACCCCTCCACTTT. As protein: CASKERLNRGYSPLHF.

The chain carries TRBV6-1 and TRBJ1-4, with TRBD1 identical over 7 bases. Germline CDR1 reads MNHNS; CDR2 reads SASEGT. Losses at the gene ends were 3 bases for V and 7 bases for J; bases not matched to a gene: 5. CDR3 length: 14 amino acids. The CDR3 sequence is CASSEGTVGEKLFF. CDR3 coding DNA: TGTGCCAGCAGTGAGGGGACAGTGGGTGAAAAACTGTTTTTT.

The V gene is TRBV9, the J gene TRBJ1-3; tentative D call: TRBD1 (5 bases). V lost 0 bases to trimming and J lost 3 bases, with 16 bases between them. Per germline, CDR1 SGDLS and CDR2 YYNGEE. The CDR3 has 17 residues. CDR3 protein: CASSVASQGLSGNTIYF. CDR3 nucleotide sequence: TGTGCCAGCAGCGTAGCTTCCCAGGGTCTAAGTGGAAACACCATATATTTT.

V gene TRBV9 combines with J gene TRBJ1-3; 7 bases line up with TRBD1. J lost 3 bases, V lost 6 bases, and 6 bases had no gene match. From germline, CDR1 is SGDLS and CDR2 YYNGEE. The CDR3 spans 14 residues. CDR3 protein: CASTEDRLGNTIYF. As DNA, the CDR3 is TGTGCCAGCACCGAGGACAGGCTTGGAAACACCATATATTTT.

The chain links TRBV15 to TRBJ2-2; TRBD1 aligns across 9 bases. The J segment lost 1 base and the V segment lost 0 bases, leaving 6 bases of the junction unmatched. The germline gives CDR1 LNHNV, CDR2 YYDKDF (reference sequence). This CDR3 contains 18 residues. The CDR3 loop reads CATSRDPGTGQNTGELFF. CDR3 sequence (DNA): TGTGCCACCAGCAGAGACCCCGGGACAGGGCAGAACACCGGGGAGCTGTTTTTT.

This clone showed up just a few times. The V and J genes are TRBV29-1 and TRBJ1-1, with D possibly being TRBD1 (5 bases). V shed 7 bases and J shed 10 bases, with 19 bases lying between them. Germline CDR1 and CDR2: SQVTM and ANQGSEA. The CDR3 loop spans 12 amino acids. The CDR3 region has the DNA TGCAGCGCGGAATGGGGCAGGGCAGGAGCTTTCTTT. Its translation: CSAEWGRAGAFF.

This clone was recorded a few times. The chain links TRBV5-1 to TRBJ1-2; D call uncertain. The CDR3 runs to 14 residues. Trimming pared 1 base from V and 5 bases from J, leaving 12 bases between. Per germline, CDR1 SGHRS and CDR2 YFSETQ. Written as DNA, the CDR3 is TGCGCCAGCAGCTTGATAGCAGATGGATATGGCTACACCTTC. Translating gives CASSLIADGYGYTF.

The chain has TRBV7-6 and TRBJ2-3, with 9 positions matching TRBD2. V shed 2 bases, J shed 1 base, and the junction held 7 bases outside the gene matches. CDR3 size: 17 residues. Germline CDR1 is SGHVS and CDR2 is FNYEAQ. CDR3 loop: CASSLLRGGHGTDTQYF. Here the CDR3 DNA reads TGTGCCAGCAGCTTACTGCGGGGGGGCCACGGCACAGATACGCAGTATTTT.

A single count supports this clone. The rearrangement uses TRBV25-1 and TRBJ1-6, with D maybe TRBD1 (6 bases). The CDR3 sequence is 14 residues long. Between the trimmed V and J ends, which lost 1 base and 6 bases, there was a span of 7 bases. Germline CDR1 is MGHDK and CDR2 is SYGVNS. The CDR3 protein is CASSESGANSPLHF. CDR3 bases: TGTGCCAGCAGTGAATCAGGGGCTAATTCACCCCTCCACTTT.

V is TRBV19 and J is TRBJ1-3; 8 bases line up with TRBD1. V was pared by 5 bases and J by 5 bases, with 14 bases of the junction left unmatched. Per the germline V gene, CDR1 is LNHDA and CDR2 is SQIVND (reference sequence). The length of the CDR3 is 17 residues. CDR3 DNA sequence: TGTGCCAGTAGTCTCCGGTCGGCAGGGGGCATGAGAAACACCATATATTTT. Translating it yields CASSLRSAGGMRNTIYF.

V is TRBV5-4 and J is TRBJ2-2; TRBD1 matches 7 bases. Losses at the gene ends were 0 bases for V and 6 bases for J; bases not matched to a gene: 8. Per the germline V gene, CDR1 is SGHNT and CDR2 is YYREEE (reference sequence). There are 16 residues in the CDR3. The CDR3 sequence is CASSLGKGAGAGELFF. CDR3 DNA: TGTGCCAGCAGCTTGGGCAAGGGGGCGGGTGCCGGGGAGCTGTTTTTT.

This clone was recorded a few times. J is TRBJ2-5 and V is TRBV5-1, with TRBD2 matching 8 bases. V trimming: 4 bases; J trimming: 3 bases; junction bases outside the gene matches: 8. The CDR3 is 15 amino acids. Germline CDR1 is SGHRS and CDR2 is YFSETQ. As DNA, the CDR3 is TGCGCCAGCAGCCGAAGCGGGGGACGCGAAGAGACCCAGTACTTC. Protein sequence: CASSRSGGREETQYF. Looking up the rest from reference TRBV5-1 and TRBJ2-5 gives the full variable domain: KAGVTQTPRYLIKTRGQQVTLSCSPISGHRSVSWYQQTPGQGLQFLFEYFSETQRNKGNFPGRFSGRQFSNSRSEMNVSTLELGDSALYLCASSRSGGREETQYFGPGTRLLVL.

This clone was observed a single time. The chain combines TRBV18 with TRBJ1-3; TRBD1 aligns across 10 bases. This CDR3 region has 19 residues. The germline V gene encodes CDR1 KGHSH and CDR2 LQKENI. With V trimmed by 3 bases and J by 1 base, 12 bases remained unmatched. The CDR3 DNA reads TGTGCCAGCTCACCCGTAAGCCGACAGGGGGCGATTTCTGGAAACACCATATATTTT. Its protein is CASSPVSRQGAISGNTIYF.